This entry is about one TCR beta chain. The data are from a study of blood T cell repertoires in COVID-19. This CDR3 is built from 15 residues. CDR1 and CDR2 from the germline V gene are SGDLS and YYNGEE. Trimming removed 4 bases from V and 0 bases from J; junction bases left unmatched: 6. Here immunoSEQ multiplex PCR was the method, and the copy in TCRdb shows in-frame clones only, minus some. The repertoire holds about 70,000 clones, with 86% as singletons. The receptor was derived from a woman in her sixties or seventies with acute or convalescent COVID-19. This chain links TRBV9 with TRBJ2-7; 8 bases map to TRBD1. The material sequenced was peripheral blood. This CDR3 reads CASSPRQGLSYEQYF. CDR3 DNA sequence: TGTGCCAGCAGCCCTCGACAGGGGCTCTCCTACGAGCAGTACTTC.